This TCR beta chain was captured in a study of early T cells in non-severe SARS-CoV-2 infection. Study context: Investigators sequenced bulk RNA drawn from unsorted whole blood, and chains remained unpaired.

Individual cDNA molecules received unique molecular identifiers during library preparation. In TCRdb, the 5' RACE reads were re-called with MiXCR into one record per CDR3 protein. Of around 12,000 distinct CDR3 sequences listed, 4.8% are singletons. This clonotype ranks as medium-sized. CDR1 is SGHTA and CDR2 is FQGNSA in the germline V gene. The CDR3 is made up of 15 amino acids. Trimming cost V 5 bases and J 8 bases; bases outside gene matches: 7. This receptor was obtained from an adult who was a healthcare worker with PCR-confirmed SARS-CoV-2 infection or an uninfected control (not recorded which). The chain combines TRBV7-2 with TRBJ1-6; TRBD1 matches 9 bases. Sequencing was carried out using whole blood. CDR3 in amino acids: CASSPTGQGHSPLHF. CDR3 nucleotide sequence: TGTGCCAGCAGCCCCACGGGACAGGGACATTCACCCCTCCACTTT.